This record looks at one TCR beta chain sequence and its context. The antigen it binds to is not known. Base-call qualities are not available, and no considerably larger clone is one nucleotide away. This sample was taken from a study of CD8 T cells in Susac syndrome (dated by TCRdb to the late 2010s). About the investigation overall: The study used repertoire sequencing to test whether antigen drove CD8+ T cell activation and differentiation in Susac syndrome. Here is what the overall study found, with its caveats: The number of individuals in the TCR sequencing and HLA analysis was acknowledged as relatively small.

Peripheral blood CD8+ and CD4+ T cells from healthy donors, Susac syndrome patients and multiple sclerosis patients were profiled by high-throughput TCR beta sequencing. The multiple sclerosis controls were treatment-naive patients who had stable or active relapsing-remitting disease and met the revised McDonald criteria. Bulk CD8+ and CD4+ T cells were purified by magnetic negative isolation, while CD8+ TEMRA cells were enriched using FACS. Blood was drawn into EDTA tubes, processed within 24 hours, and PBMCs were isolated by density gradient centrifugation. PBMCs intended for TCR sequencing were cryopreserved in liquid nitrogen and were subsequently thawed in a 37 degrees C water bath. The sorted or isolated CD4+, CD8+ and CD8+ TEMRA cells reached a purity of at least 90%. RNA was extracted using the RNeasy kit, and roughly 0.5 to 1 microgram was reverse transcribed with random hexamers. The immunoSEQ multiplex PCR assay, which covers 54 Vbeta and 13 Jbeta segments, was used to amplify TCR beta CDR3 regions. PCR amplification bias was corrected using a synthetic template baseline for primer optimization and computational correction. The original pipeline was this. Reads were annotated to V, D and J genes per IMGT and analyzed with immunoSEQ Analyzer, keeping only productive sequences. Clonality was calculated as one minus the Shannon entropy normalized by log2 of the number of productive unique sequences. For each patient and control, public and private clones were evaluated among the 100 most prevalent clones. Clones were defined as Susac-specific when absent from the healthy and MS cohorts, from about 1,100 published viral clones and from other ImmuneACCESS disease sequences. The public reads were reprocessed in TCRdb via fastp at Q25 and MiXCR, keeping in-frame beta chains. For every CDR3 protein sequence, its rows merge into one entry that carries the most common genes and DNA. The V and J calls come from TCRdb's annotation, not from the publication. The sample table holds 250,000 to 350,000 distinct CDR3 sequences, of which around 90% were seen once. About 0.07% of the sample belongs to the ten largest clones.

Taken from cysteine to phenylalanine, the CDR3 has 18 residues. The retained sequence is limited to the CDR3, 54 bases, with the frame set at the first base. Trimming removed 4 bases from V and 8 bases from J; the gene matches leave 22 bases unexplained. Looking up the germline V gene yields CDR1 LGHNA and CDR2 YNFKEQ. The sample taken for sequencing was CD4+ T cells from PBMCs. The TCR comes from a human donor with multiple sclerosis. The chain couples TRBV4-2 to TRBJ1-2; the central 7 bases match TRBD1. CDR3 reads: CASSLFSARGGEVAGYTF. The nucleotide sequence reads TGTGCCAGCAGCCTTTTTTCGGCGCGAGGGGGCGAGGTGGCGGGCTACACCTTC.